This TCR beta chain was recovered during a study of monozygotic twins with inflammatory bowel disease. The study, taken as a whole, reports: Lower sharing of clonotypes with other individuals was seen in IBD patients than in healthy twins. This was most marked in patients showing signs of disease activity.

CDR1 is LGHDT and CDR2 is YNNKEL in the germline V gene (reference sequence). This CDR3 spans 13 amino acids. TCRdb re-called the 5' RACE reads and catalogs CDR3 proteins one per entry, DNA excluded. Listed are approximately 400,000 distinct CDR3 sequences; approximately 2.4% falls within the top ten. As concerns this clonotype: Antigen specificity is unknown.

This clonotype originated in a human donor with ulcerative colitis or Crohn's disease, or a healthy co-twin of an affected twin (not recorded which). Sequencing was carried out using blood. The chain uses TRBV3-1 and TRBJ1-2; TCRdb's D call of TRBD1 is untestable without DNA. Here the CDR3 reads CASMPSRGNGYTF.